These T cell receptor beta chains were read from a single sample in a study of T cell repertoires in cytomegalovirus infection. Antigen specificity for these receptors is unknown. TCRdb used MiXCR to reprocess the reads, holding one entry per CDR3 protein. The profile shows approximately 990,000 distinct CDR3 sequences, about a third of them singletons. Source: cultured CD8+ T cells from PBMCs, taken from culture after CMV antigen stimulation. The origin of the receptors is a human donor in good health (CMV status not recorded). Some clones in this sample may be carry-over from other donors' samples. The CDR3 runs from the conserved cysteine through the conserved F or W. A D gene is named only where the DNA matches it firmly. Clone size is shown for a subset of rows, as once, few, many or a class of expanded clone.

j_gene: TRBJ2-1
d_gene: -
v_gene: TRBV6-5
abundance: -
CDR3aa: CASSKGDINNEQFF
CDR3nt: TGTGCCAGCAGTAAAGGGGATATAAACAATGAGCAGTTCTTC

j_gene: TRBJ1-1
d_gene: -
v_gene: TRBV2
abundance: -
CDR3aa: CASRAAFEAFF
CDR3nt: TGTGCCAGCAGAGCCGCTTTTGAAGCTTTCTTT

j_gene: TRBJ1-5
d_gene: -
v_gene: TRBV20-1
abundance: -
CDR3aa: CSAGGGEWDQPQHF
CDR3nt: TGCAGTGCTGGGGGGGGGGAATGGGACCAGCCCCAGCATTTT

j_gene: TRBJ2-5
d_gene: TRBD1
v_gene: TRBV6-6
abundance: -
CDR3aa: CASSYWTGEETQYF
CDR3nt: TGTGCCAGCAGTTACTGGACAGGGGAAGAGACCCAGTACTTC

j_gene: TRBJ2-1
d_gene: -
v_gene: TRBV7-9
abundance: -
CDR3aa: CASSLQGRSYNEQFF
CDR3nt: TGTGCCAGCAGCTTGCAGGGCCGCTCCTACAATGAGCAGTTCTTC

j_gene: TRBJ1-2
d_gene: TRBD1
v_gene: TRBV12-3/TRBV12-4
abundance: many
CDR3aa: CASRTGGGYTF
CDR3nt: TGTGCCAGCAGAACAGGGGGCGGCTACACCTTC

j_gene: TRBJ2-7
d_gene: -
v_gene: TRBV6-6
abundance: few
CDR3aa: CASSHPGPGVEQYF
CDR3nt: TGTGCCAGCAGCCATCCCGGGCCAGGGGTCGAGCAGTACTTC

j_gene: TRBJ2-1
d_gene: TRBD2
v_gene: TRBV4-1
abundance: -
CDR3aa: CASSQDSPGLAGYIYNEQFF
CDR3nt: TGCGCCAGCAGCCAAGATAGTCCGGGACTAGCGGGGTACATCTACAATGAGCAGTTCTTC

j_gene: TRBJ2-1
d_gene: TRBD1
v_gene: TRBV5-1
abundance: -
CDR3aa: CASRRDRGPNEQFF
CDR3nt: TGCGCCAGCAGGCGGGACAGGGGTCCAAATGAGCAGTTCTTC

j_gene: TRBJ2-3
d_gene: -
v_gene: TRBV6-6
abundance: once
CDR3aa: CASSYPPSTDTQYF
CDR3nt: TGTGCCAGCAGTTACCCTCCTAGCACAGATACGCAGTATTTT

j_gene: TRBJ2-1
d_gene: -
v_gene: TRBV28
abundance: -
CDR3aa: CASSSSPSTYNEQFF
CDR3nt: TGTGCCAGCAGTTCAAGCCCCTCCACCTACAATGAGCAGTTCTTC

j_gene: TRBJ2-1
d_gene: TRBD2
v_gene: TRBV29-1
abundance: -
CDR3aa: CSVAPGTSNEQFF
CDR3nt: TGCAGCGTGGCCCCTGGGACTAGCAATGAGCAGTTCTTC

j_gene: TRBJ2-3
d_gene: TRBD1
v_gene: TRBV7-3
abundance: many
CDR3aa: CASSYRGPTDTQYF
CDR3nt: TGTGCCAGCAGCTACAGGGGCCCCACAGATACGCAGTATTTT

j_gene: TRBJ2-3
d_gene: TRBD2
v_gene: TRBV4-1
abundance: few
CDR3aa: CASSQEAGGIDTQYF
CDR3nt: TGCGCCAGCAGCCAAGAAGCGGGGGGTATAGATACGCAGTATTTT

j_gene: TRBJ1-2
d_gene: -
v_gene: TRBV5-4
abundance: few
CDR3aa: CATTQGGRDYGYTF
CDR3nt: TGTGCCACTACCCAGGGCGGCAGGGACTATGGCTACACCTTC

j_gene: TRBJ2-7
d_gene: -
v_gene: TRBV10-2
abundance: -
CDR3aa: CASSVQGNYEQYF
CDR3nt: TGCGCCAGCAGTGTGCAGGGGAACTACGAGCAGTACTTC

j_gene: TRBJ2-1
d_gene: TRBD1
v_gene: TRBV6-5
abundance: -
CDR3aa: CASSTGQGVYNEQFF
CDR3nt: TGTGCCAGCAGTACCGGACAGGGGGTTTACAATGAGCAGTTCTTC

j_gene: TRBJ2-1
d_gene: -
v_gene: TRBV10-3
abundance: -
CDR3aa: CAIMGRDPKGNNEQFF
CDR3nt: TGTGCCATCATGGGCAGGGACCCCAAGGGGAACAATGAGCAGTTCTTC

j_gene: TRBJ1-1
d_gene: -
v_gene: TRBV13
abundance: -
CDR3aa: CASSSGRKLEAFF
CDR3nt: TGTGCCAGCAGCTCGGGACGGAAACTTGAAGCTTTCTTT

j_gene: TRBJ2-2
d_gene: -
v_gene: TRBV9
abundance: -
CDR3aa: CASSVYRATRTGELFF
CDR3nt: TGTGCCAGCAGCGTATACAGGGCCACCCGCACCGGGGAGCTGTTTTTT

j_gene: TRBJ2-1
d_gene: TRBD2
v_gene: TRBV7-8
abundance: many
CDR3aa: CASSGRGGWDEQFF
CDR3nt: TGTGCCAGCAGCGGGCGGGGGGGCTGGGATGAGCAGTTCTTC

j_gene: TRBJ1-1
d_gene: TRBD1
v_gene: TRBV7-9
abundance: -
CDR3aa: CASSSPGTGGASTEAFF
CDR3nt: TGTGCCAGCAGCTCTCCCGGGACAGGGGGCGCGAGCACTGAAGCTTTCTTT

j_gene: TRBJ2-7
d_gene: -
v_gene: TRBV12-5
abundance: few
CDR3aa: CASGLRGFYEQYF
CDR3nt: TGTGCTAGTGGTTTGAGGGGCTTCTACGAGCAGTACTTC

j_gene: TRBJ2-3
d_gene: TRBD2
v_gene: TRBV20-1
abundance: few
CDR3aa: CSAGHRTSLEITDTQYF
CDR3nt: TGCAGTGCTGGCCATAGGACTAGCCTAGAGATCACAGATACGCAGTATTTT

j_gene: TRBJ1-5
d_gene: -
v_gene: TRBV12-3/TRBV12-4
abundance: -
CDR3aa: CASSQTVPGQPQHF
CDR3nt: TGTGCCAGCAGCCAAACCGTCCCGGGTCAGCCCCAGCATTTT

j_gene: TRBJ1-2
d_gene: -
v_gene: TRBV9
abundance: -
CDR3aa: CASSVATNYGYTF
CDR3nt: TGTGCCAGCAGCGTAGCGACTAACTATGGCTACACCTTC

j_gene: TRBJ1-2
d_gene: -
v_gene: TRBV5-1
abundance: few
CDR3aa: CASSTDGGYTF
CDR3nt: TGCGCCAGCAGCACGGACGGTGGCTACACCTTC

j_gene: TRBJ1-6
d_gene: TRBD1
v_gene: TRBV7-3
abundance: -
CDR3aa: CASSGGQYNSPLHF
CDR3nt: TGTGCCAGCAGCGGGGGACAGTATAATTCACCCCTCCACTTT

j_gene: TRBJ2-7
d_gene: -
v_gene: TRBV5-1
abundance: -
CDR3aa: CASSLDGGSYEQYF
CDR3nt: TGCGCCAGCAGCTTGGATGGCGGGTCCTACGAGCAGTACTTC

j_gene: TRBJ2-3
d_gene: -
v_gene: TRBV4-1
abundance: -
CDR3aa: CASRAARDTQYF
CDR3nt: TGCGCCAGCAGAGCGGCACGGGATACGCAGTATTTT

j_gene: TRBJ2-6
d_gene: -
v_gene: TRBV7-6
abundance: few
CDR3aa: CASSFFLSPVSASGGANVLTF
CDR3nt: TGTGCCAGCAGCTTTTTCTTGTCGCCCGTCAGCGCCTCAGGGGGGGCCAACGTCCTGACTTTC

j_gene: TRBJ1-4
d_gene: -
v_gene: TRBV3-1
abundance: once
CDR3aa: CASAAGEKLFF
CDR3nt: TGTGCCAGCGCCGCCGGGGAAAAACTGTTTTTT

j_gene: TRBJ2-2
d_gene: TRBD1
v_gene: TRBV12-3/TRBV12-4
abundance: -
CDR3aa: CASREQGWTGELFF
CDR3nt: TGTGCCAGCAGAGAACAGGGGTGGACCGGGGAGCTGTTTTTT

j_gene: TRBJ1-5
d_gene: -
v_gene: TRBV7-3
abundance: -
CDR3aa: CASSLISQSSTQPQHF
CDR3nt: TGTGCCAGCAGCTTAATTTCTCAGTCGTCCACACAGCCCCAGCATTTT

j_gene: TRBJ2-5
d_gene: TRBD2
v_gene: TRBV20-1
abundance: many
CDR3aa: CSARGTSGKETQYF
CDR3nt: TGCAGTGCTAGAGGGACTAGCGGGAAAGAGACCCAGTACTTC

j_gene: TRBJ2-1
d_gene: TRBD2
v_gene: TRBV3-1
abundance: once
CDR3aa: CASSQAAGGIYNEQFF
CDR3nt: TGTGCCAGCAGCCAAGCGGCGGGGGGAATCTACAATGAGCAGTTCTTC

j_gene: TRBJ1-1
d_gene: TRBD1
v_gene: TRBV19
abundance: -
CDR3aa: CASSILRDSNTEAFF
CDR3nt: TGTGCCAGTAGTATCCTACGGGACAGTAACACTGAAGCTTTCTTT

j_gene: TRBJ2-7
d_gene: -
v_gene: TRBV2
abundance: few
CDR3aa: CASSEGGYSYEQYF
CDR3nt: TGTGCCAGCAGTGAAGGAGGTTATTCCTACGAGCAGTACTTC

j_gene: TRBJ2-2
d_gene: TRBD1
v_gene: TRBV11-2
abundance: many
CDR3aa: CASSLGQGATGELFF
CDR3nt: TGTGCCAGCAGCTTAGGACAGGGGGCTACCGGGGAGCTGTTTTTT

j_gene: TRBJ2-1
d_gene: TRBD1
v_gene: TRBV19
abundance: -
CDR3aa: CASSMGQGNEQFF
CDR3nt: TGTGCCAGTAGTATGGGACAGGGTAATGAGCAGTTCTTC

j_gene: TRBJ2-1
d_gene: TRBD2
v_gene: TRBV27
abundance: -
CDR3aa: CASSSIPGLAGAYNEQFF
CDR3nt: TGTGCCAGCAGTTCAATTCCGGGACTAGCGGGGGCCTACAATGAGCAGTTCTTC

j_gene: TRBJ1-2
d_gene: -
v_gene: TRBV12-3/TRBV12-4
abundance: -
CDR3aa: CASSLSGTKNYGYTF
CDR3nt: TGTGCCAGCAGTTTATCCGGGACAAAAAACTATGGCTACACCTTC

j_gene: TRBJ2-7
d_gene: TRBD2
v_gene: TRBV20-1
abundance: few
CDR3aa: CSAPGTSGGVYEQYF
CDR3nt: TGCAGTGCCCCCGGGACTAGCGGGGGCGTCTACGAGCAGTACTTC

j_gene: TRBJ2-3
d_gene: -
v_gene: TRBV12-3/TRBV12-4
abundance: -
CDR3aa: CASSGRVGVTDTQYF
CDR3nt: TGTGCCAGCAGTGGACGTGTCGGTGTAACAGATACGCAGTATTTT

j_gene: TRBJ1-1
d_gene: -
v_gene: TRBV6-1
abundance: many
CDR3aa: CASSVKVVSMDTEAFF
CDR3nt: TGTGCCAGCAGTGTAAAGGTCGTCTCAATGGACACTGAAGCTTTCTTT

j_gene: TRBJ2-5
d_gene: -
v_gene: TRBV6-5
abundance: -
CDR3aa: CASSYSLLGGGETQYF
CDR3nt: TGTGCCAGCAGTTACTCGCTTCTGGGAGGCGGAGAGACCCAGTACTTC

j_gene: TRBJ2-1
d_gene: -
v_gene: TRBV19
abundance: -
CDR3aa: CASLPGWGQYNEQFF
CDR3nt: TGTGCCAGCCTCCCCGGGTGGGGGCAGTACAATGAGCAGTTCTTC

j_gene: TRBJ2-1
d_gene: TRBD2
v_gene: TRBV25-1
abundance: -
CDR3aa: CVSLSGGAVDEQFF
CDR3nt: TGTGTCAGCCTTAGCGGGGGGGCCGTGGATGAGCAGTTCTTC

j_gene: TRBJ2-1
d_gene: TRBD1
v_gene: TRBV6-4
abundance: -
CDR3aa: CASSDSGTVNEQFF
CDR3nt: TGTGCCAGCAGTGACTCCGGGACAGTCAATGAGCAGTTCTTC

j_gene: TRBJ1-2
d_gene: -
v_gene: TRBV7-2
abundance: many
CDR3aa: CASSPGTAPGFYGYTF
CDR3nt: TGTGCCAGCAGCCCAGGTACAGCTCCGGGATTCTATGGCTACACCTTC

j_gene: TRBJ1-2
d_gene: -
v_gene: TRBV6-1
abundance: few
CDR3aa: CASNTGDPLWGYTF
CDR3nt: TGTGCCAGCAATACGGGGGATCCCCTTTGGGGCTACACCTTC

j_gene: TRBJ1-2
d_gene: TRBD1
v_gene: TRBV11-1
abundance: -
CDR3aa: CASSWTGFNDGYTF
CDR3nt: TGTGCCAGCAGCTGGACAGGGTTTAACGATGGCTACACCTTC

j_gene: TRBJ2-7
d_gene: TRBD1
v_gene: TRBV7-6
abundance: few
CDR3aa: CASSSSGTGRFVFSYEQYF
CDR3nt: TGTGCCAGCAGCTCTTCCGGGACAGGGCGATTCGTTTTCTCCTACGAGCAGTACTTC

j_gene: TRBJ2-1
d_gene: -
v_gene: TRBV6-2/TRBV6-3
abundance: -
CDR3aa: CASSYAGNSYNEQFF
CDR3nt: TGTGCCAGCAGTTACGCGGGGAACTCCTACAATGAGCAGTTCTTC

j_gene: TRBJ1-5
d_gene: -
v_gene: TRBV27
abundance: -
CDR3aa: CASSGLQGEYHNQPQHF
CDR3nt: TGTGCCAGCAGTGGACTACAGGGAGAGTACCATAATCAGCCCCAGCATTTT

j_gene: TRBJ2-5
d_gene: -
v_gene: TRBV4-1
abundance: -
CDR3aa: CASSQDDAVQYF
CDR3nt: TGCGCCAGCAGCCAAGACGATGCGGTACAGTACTTC

j_gene: TRBJ2-1
d_gene: TRBD2
v_gene: TRBV7-2
abundance: many
CDR3aa: CASSFGGGGVNEQFF
CDR3nt: TGTGCCAGCAGCTTCGGGGGCGGGGGGGTGAATGAGCAGTTCTTC

j_gene: TRBJ2-7
d_gene: -
v_gene: TRBV6-2/TRBV6-3
abundance: -
CDR3aa: CASSYSPGNYEQYF
CDR3nt: TGTGCCAGCAGTTACTCACCGGGGAACTACGAGCAGTACTTC

j_gene: TRBJ2-1
d_gene: TRBD2
v_gene: TRBV20-1
abundance: -
CDR3aa: CSARDWSGRGTSGNNEQFF
CDR3nt: TGCAGTGCTAGAGATTGGTCCGGGCGGGGGACTAGCGGGAACAATGAGCAGTTCTTC

j_gene: TRBJ1-1
d_gene: -
v_gene: TRBV2
abundance: -
CDR3aa: CASSDWYNTEAFF
CDR3nt: TGTGCCAGCAGTGATTGGTATAACACTGAAGCTTTCTTT